Below are 3 T cell receptor beta chains sequenced from a single sample in a study of PD-1 blockade in classical Hodgkin lymphoma. Sequencing used immunoSEQ multiplex PCR; TCRdb keeps in-frame clones, though not all of them. The data contain about 31,000 clones, roughly 82% of them seen just once; the ten biggest clones take up approximately 17%. The time point denotes: cycle 4 day 1 (C4D1), after less than 7 weeks of nivolumab. All trial patients relapsed after autologous stem cell transplantation. Sequenced here: peripheral blood mononuclear cells (PBMCs), sampled before the fourth cycle of nivolumab. These receptors originate from a human donor with classical Hodgkin lymphoma.

This chain uses TRBV4-1 with TRBJ2-7; the D gene is possibly TRBD2 (7 bases). The V end was cut by 3 bases, the J end by 0 bases, with 24 bases between. In germline, CDR1 is MGHRA, CDR2 YSYEKL. The CDR3 covers 19 residues. The CDR3 DNA reads as TGCGCCAGCAGCCAGTCGGGGGGCCGTTATCCTCCAATCTCCTACGAGCAGTACTTC. Encoded protein: CASSQSGGRYPPISYEQYF.

The rearrangement uses TRBV5-6 and TRBJ2-3, with D perhaps TRBD2 (6 bases). Germline CDR1 reads SGHDT; CDR2 reads YYEEEE. The CDR3 loop spans 16 amino acids. Trimming cost V 4 bases and J 4 bases, with 19 bases left between them. DNA of the CDR3: TGTGCCAGCAGCCCCCCGGACTACTCGGAGGCAGATACGCAGTATTTT. It translates to CASSPPDYSEADTQYF.

CDR3 sequence (DNA): TGTGCCAGCAGTGCTTGGGGGGTGACCCAGTACTTC. It specifies CASSAWGVTQYF. The chain employs TRBV25-1 and TRBJ2-5, with D perhaps TRBD2 (6 bases). The germline gives CDR1 MGHDK, CDR2 SYGVNS. Trimming removed 4 bases at V and 7 bases at J, with 10 bases between. This CDR3 has 12 amino acids.